The 22 T cell receptor beta chains in this list originate from one sample, sequenced in a study of cytomegalovirus exposure and HLA in healthy donors. Researchers ran the PCR with 60 Vbeta and 13 Jbeta primers. TCRdb's copy holds only in-frame clones and misses some; the assay was immunoSEQ multiplex PCR. The top ten clones hold 3% to 3.5% of a sample with about 140,000 clones, approximately 71% of them seen once. Sequenced: PBMCs. The receptor set was obtained from a man in his forties in good health and CMV-seronegative.

The rearrangement links TRBV7-8 to TRBJ2-1; TRBD1 aligns across 8 bases. The V gene end was trimmed by 4 bases and the J gene end by 8 bases; junction bases not matched to a gene: 1. The germline gives CDR1 SGHVS, CDR2 FQNEAQ. The CDR3 sequence is 12 residues long. CDR3 DNA: TGTGCCAGCAGCTCGGACAGGGATGAGCAGTTCTTC. Translating it yields CASSSDRDEQFF.

V usage is TRBV6-1 and J usage is TRBJ1-1; TRBD1 matches at 9 bases. Germline trimming cut 6 bases from V and 4 bases from J; bases unmatched to any gene: 3. The germline CDR1 and CDR2 sequences are MNHNS and SASEGT. The CDR3 runs 13 residues. CDR3 in DNA: TGTGCCAGCAGACAGGGGGCGGGCACTGAAGCTTTCTTT. This codes for CASRQGAGTEAFF.

CDR3 protein: CASTSYRDSTQHF. CDR3 DNA: TGTGCCAGCACCTCCTACCGGGACAGCACCCAGCATTTT. The chain carries TRBV7-2 and TRBJ1-5; 7 bases match TRBD1. J gave up 11 bases and V 7 bases, and 11 bases lay outside the gene matches. Germline V gene sequence: CDR1 SGHTA, CDR2 FQGNSA. The CDR3 consists of 13 residues. The variable domain in full, with the rest retrieved from reference TRBV7-2 and TRBJ1-5, is GAGVSQSPSNKVTEKGKDVELRCDPISGHTALYWYRQSLGQGLEFLIYFQGNSAPDKSGLPSDRFSAERTGGSVSTLTIQRTQQEDSAVYLCASTSYRDSTQHFGDGTRLSIL.

About this clone itself: Within the sample, other DNA sequences also encode this same CDR3. This chain links TRBV10-3 with TRBJ2-2, with TRBD2 matching 7 bases. CDR1 is ENHRY and CDR2 is SYGVKD in the germline V gene. The CDR3 has 15 amino acids. V gave up 3 bases and J gave up 0 bases; unmatched junction bases: 1. The CDR3 nucleotides read TGTGCCATCAGTGAAACTAGCGCGAACACCGGGGAGCTGTTTTTT. Its protein product is CAISETSANTGELFF.

Regarding this clone: One end of the junction is discordant with germline, which a read error may explain. This sequence joins TRBV7-9 and TRBJ2-1; D perhaps matches TRBD1 (6 bases). Per germline, CDR1 SEHNR and CDR2 FQNEAQ (reference sequence). The CDR3 sequence is 15 residues long. CDR3 DNA sequence: TGTTCCAGCAGCCCCCCCTTTAGAGGGGGCAATGAGCAGTTCTTC. This sequence encodes CSSSPPFRGGNEQFF.

This CDR3 reads CASRQGQGAYGYTF. Here the CDR3 DNA reads TGTGCCAGCCGCCAAGGACAGGGGGCATATGGCTACACCTTC. V usage is TRBV6-4 and J usage is TRBJ1-2; the match to TRBD1 covers 11 bases. Germline loops: CDR1 MRHNA, CDR2 SNTAGT. After removal of 8 bases from V and 5 bases from J, the junction contained 7 bases not matched to a gene. This CDR3 region has 14 residues.

The rearrangement uses TRBV27 and TRBJ1-5; the D is unclear. Germline values: CDR1 MNHEY, CDR2 SMNVEV (reference sequence). The CDR3 contains 13 residues. Trimming cost V 5 bases and J 0 bases, with 5 bases left between them. CDR3 residues: CASSTYSNQPQHF. In nucleotides, the CDR3 is TGTGCCAGCAGTACATATAGCAATCAGCCCCAGCATTTT.

The V call is TRBV27, the J call TRBJ2-7; TRBD1 agrees at 8 bases. The CDR3 spans 14 residues. Per the germline V gene, CDR1 is MNHEY and CDR2 is SMNVEV (reference sequence). The V and J ends lost 7 bases and 2 bases, in that order; junction bases with no gene match: 7. The CDR3 loop is CASTPRQGPYEQYF. CDR3 nucleotide sequence: TGTGCCAGCACTCCCCGACAGGGGCCCTACGAGCAGTACTTC.

The chain recombines TRBV2 with TRBJ2-2; D may be TRBD2 (5 bases). The V gene lost 7 bases and the J gene lost 4 bases, with 16 bases spanning the gap. The germline V gene encodes CDR1 SNHLY and CDR2 FYNNEI. CDR3 length: 15 residues. In DNA, the CDR3 is TGTGCCAGCAACGGGAAGGACCATCTCACCGGGGAGCTGTTTTTT. This encodes CASNGKDHLTGELFF.

This chain joins TRBV9 and TRBJ2-7; tentative D call: TRBD2 (5 bases). CDR3 length: 15 residues. V was clipped by 5 bases and J by 5 bases, with 20 bases between them. CDR1 is SGDLS and CDR2 is YYNGEE in the germline V gene. In nucleotides, the CDR3 is TGTGCCAGCAGTGAAGCCGAGGGATTGAGTGACGAGCAGTACTTC. Its translation: CASSEAEGLSDEQYF.

V is TRBV11-3 and J is TRBJ2-3; 7 bases align to TRBD1. There are 16 residues in the CDR3. The germline V gene encodes CDR1 SGHNT and CDR2 YENEEA. V shed 4 bases and J 1 base; nucleotides not matched to a gene: 8. This CDR3 reads CASSSSRGLGTDTQYF. The CDR3 DNA reads TGTGCCAGCAGCTCGTCGAGGGGGCTGGGCACAGATACGCAGTATTTT. The entire variable domain, with the rest obtained from reference TRBV11-3 and TRBJ2-3, is as follows: EAGVVQSPRYKIIEKKQPVAFWCNPISGHNTLYWYLQNLGQGPELLIRYENEEAVDDSQLPKDRFSAERLKGVDSTLKIQPAELGDSAVYLCASSSSRGLGTDTQYFGPGTRLTVL.

The V gene is TRBV11-3, the J gene TRBJ2-1; weak D call: TRBD2 (6 bases). Germline V gene sequence: CDR1 SGHNT, CDR2 YENEEA. V gave up 5 bases and J gave up 4 bases, with 12 bases separating them. The CDR3 contains 14 residues. CDR3 coding DNA: TGTGCCAGCAGCCCCGGGGCGGGGTACAATGAGCAGTTCTTC. This codes for CASSPGAGYNEQFF.

Notes on this clone: One junction end does not reproduce the germline sequence, and a read error may be involved. This chain connects TRBV7-9 to TRBJ1-2; D uncertain. The CDR3 covers 12 residues. Germline V gene lookup returns CDR1 SEHNR and CDR2 FQNEAQ (reference sequence). DNA of the CDR3: TGTTCCAGCAGATTAAAGGAGTATGGCTACACCTTC. It is translated as CSSRLKEYGYTF.

This chain connects TRBV5-5 to TRBJ2-1, with TRBD2 identical over 7 bases. V trimming: 7 bases; J trimming: 15 bases; junction bases outside the gene matches: 10. The CDR3 extends over 11 amino acids. Per germline, CDR1 SGHKS and CDR2 YYEKEE (reference sequence). In nucleotides, the CDR3 is TGTGCCAGCCCCCAGGGCGGGGGACTGTTCTTC. Protein: CASPQGGGLFF.

The chain is built from TRBV4-3 and TRBJ1-2, with a tentative D call TRBD1 (5 bases). The CDR3 runs 15 residues. Germline V lookup: CDR1 LGHNA, CDR2 YSLEER. V lost 1 base, J lost 2 bases, and 11 bases lay in between. CDR3 coding DNA: TGCGCCAGCAGCCAAGGTCGCAGGGAAAACTATGGCTACACCTTC. It is translated as CASSQGRRENYGYTF.

This clone showed up just once. The rearrangement links TRBV5-1 to TRBJ1-6; D not resolved. V was trimmed by 1 base and J by 0 bases, leaving 8 bases between them. The germline V gene encodes CDR1 SGHRS and CDR2 YFSETQ. The CDR3 has 16 amino acids. As DNA, the CDR3 is TGCGCCAGCAGCTTGCACGGGAGCTCCTATAATTCACCCCTCCACTTT. This gives the protein CASSLHGSSYNSPLHF.

This chain uses TRBV4-1 with TRBJ2-1, with TRBD2 matching over 7 bases. This CDR3 contains 15 residues. Germline V gene data show CDR1 as MGHRA and CDR2 as YSYEKL. Unmatched junction bases numbered 10, after V lost 5 bases and J lost 6 bases. The CDR3 DNA is TGCGCCAGCAGCATCGACCGGGGGGTGAGCAATGAGCAGTTCTTC. It yields the protein CASSIDRGVSNEQFF.

The J gene is TRBJ2-4, the V gene TRBV6-1; TRBD2 agrees at 9 bases. J gave up 8 bases and V 7 bases, and 6 bases lay outside the gene matches. The CDR3 totals 13 residues. The germline gives CDR1 MNHNS, CDR2 SASEGT. CDR3 DNA: TGTGCCAGCAAACGCGGGGGGGCGGACATTCAGTACTTC. Encoded protein: CASKRGGADIQYF.

The rearrangement uses TRBV2 and TRBJ2-7, with D possibly being TRBD2 (6 bases). Trimming removed 2 bases at V and 7 bases at J, with 15 bases between. Germline CDR1 reads SNHLY; CDR2 reads FYNNEI. The CDR3 has 14 residues. Here the CDR3 reads CASSEIADAREQYF. CDR3 bases: TGTGCCAGCAGTGAAATAGCGGACGCCCGGGAGCAGTACTTC.

The chain joins TRBV2 to TRBJ2-5, with 7 bases matching TRBD2. Germline values: CDR1 SNHLY, CDR2 FYNNEI. V gave up 2 bases and J gave up 14 bases; unmatched junction bases: 8. The CDR3 is 12 residues long. CDR3 coding DNA: TGTGCCAGCAGTGAAAATTTTGCGGGGGAATACTTC. Translated: CASSENFAGEYF.

The chain joins TRBV9 to TRBJ1-2, with 8 bases identical to TRBD1. V was clipped by 2 bases and J by 5 bases; unmatched bases: 11. The germline V gene encodes CDR1 SGDLS and CDR2 YYNGEE. The CDR3 totals 16 residues. The DNA of the CDR3 is TGTGCCAGCAGCGTGGACAGGACAGGGTCACGATATGGCTACACCTTC. This codes for CASSVDRTGSRYGYTF.

The chain carries TRBV7-6 and TRBJ2-5; perhaps TRBD2 as D (6 bases). The V end was cut by 4 bases, the J end by 2 bases, with 17 bases between. Germline lookup yields CDR1 SGHVS and CDR2 FNYEAQ. CDR3 length: 16 amino acids. The DNA for the CDR3 is TGTGCCAGCAGCTCACGAGGGACTTCGGCGCAAGAGACCCAGTACTTC. The encoded protein is CASSSRGTSAQETQYF.